Shown below are 24 T cell receptor beta chains from a single sample sequenced in a study of blood T cells in healthy people across ages. Combining a sample-barcoded 5' primer with a J-beta primer mix, a second PCR ran for roughly 7 to 12 cycles. TCRdb processed the 5' RACE reads anew with MiXCR; each CDR3 protein has one entry. Of 600,000 to 850,000 distinct CDR3 sequences detected, roughly 47% appear once; the ten largest clones hold 20% to 25%. The sequencing sample was made of blood. These receptors were obtained from a woman aged 55-69 years in good health.

The chain employs TRBV7-2 and TRBJ2-7, with D perhaps matching TRBD1 or TRBD2 (6 bases each). The CDR3 runs to 16 residues. Germline values: CDR1 SGHTA, CDR2 FQGNSA. Trimming removed 2 bases at V and 1 base at J, with 15 bases between. The CDR3 nucleotides are TGTGCCAGCAGCTTAAAGGGGGGCGACCCTTCCTACGAGCAGTACTTC. Amino acid sequence: CASSLKGGDPSYEQYF.

The chain recombines TRBV20-1 with TRBJ2-7, with 9 nucleotides matching TRBD1. From germline, CDR1 is DFQATT and CDR2 SNEGSKA (reference sequence). The CDR3 loop spans 13 amino acids. V was pared by 4 bases and J by 6 bases, with 7 bases of the junction left unmatched. The DNA of the CDR3 is TGCAGTGCTACCCCGGGACAGGGATCCGAGCAGTACTTC. The encoded protein is CSATPGQGSEQYF.

Concerning this clonotype itself: The missing conserved phenylalanine or tryptophan at the end of this CDR3 makes a read error likely. The chain links TRBV12-3 or TRBV12-4 to TRBJ2-3; D gene unclear. Deletions cut 6 bases from V and 4 bases from J, with 8 bases between. The CDR3 runs 12 residues. The CDR3: CASRGMADTQYS. CDR3 DNA: TGTGCCAGCAGGGGGATGGCAGATACGCAGTATTCT.

The rearrangement links TRBV29-1 to TRBJ1-1; TRBD1 might be the D (5 bases). Trimming pared 6 bases from V and 0 bases from J, leaving 14 bases between. Germline CDR1 reads SQVTM; CDR2 reads ANQGSEA. The CDR3 length is 14 residues. DNA for the CDR3: TGCAGCGTGAAAACGGGACGGGTGAACACTGAAGCTTTCTTT. This sequence encodes CSVKTGRVNTEAFF.

CDR3 amino acids: CASSVASDYNEQFF. CDR3 sequence (DNA): TGTGCCAGCAGTGTAGCTAGCGACTACAATGAGCAGTTCTTC. The chain carries TRBV6-4 and TRBJ2-1, with a possible D match to TRBD2 (6 bases). The CDR3 contains 14 residues. Germline V gene data show CDR1 as MRHNA and CDR2 as SNTAGT. Between the trimmed V and J ends, which lost 4 bases and 3 bases, there was a span of 10 bases.

V gene TRBV3-1 combines with J gene TRBJ2-1; D is unclear. Germline values: CDR1 LGHDT, CDR2 YNNKEL (reference sequence). The V and J ends lost 3 bases and 2 bases respectively, with 8 bases between them. The CDR3 is 14 amino acids. CDR3 coding DNA: TGTGCCAGCAGCCACGGGTACGCCTACAATGAGCAGTTCTTC. Translation gives CASSHGYAYNEQFF.

This clonotype showed up just a few times. The chain carries TRBV5-1 and TRBJ2-5; 11 nucleotides agree with TRBD2. The CDR3 is made up of 16 amino acids. V trimming: 1 base; J trimming: 4 bases; junction bases outside the gene matches: 6. Germline V gene sequence: CDR1 SGHRS, CDR2 YFSETQ. For the CDR3, the DNA is TGCGCCAGCAGCTTGCCCCTAGCGGGGGGTTTAGAGACCCAGTACTTC. Protein product: CASSLPLAGGLETQYF. Full variable domain (rest looked up from reference TRBV5-1 and TRBJ2-5): KAGVTQTPRYLIKTRGQQVTLSCSPISGHRSVSWYQQTPGQGLQFLFEYFSETQRNKGNFPGRFSGRQFSNSRSEMNVSTLELGDSALYLCASSLPLAGGLETQYFGPGTRLLVL.

This clonotype was detected many times. The chain joins TRBV29-1 to TRBJ2-1, with 7 bases identical to TRBD2. The J call is uncertain, as TRBJ2-7 better fits the DNA end. The CDR3 has 21 residues. CDR1 is SQVTM and CDR2 is ANQGSEA in the germline V gene. The CDR3, as DNA: TGCAGCGTTAGAAGGAGTGAGGTGTTGGGGGGGATAATGGGGTCCTACAATGAGCAGTACTTC. This gives the protein CSVRRSEVLGGIMGSYNEQYF.

This clonotype has more than one count but fewer than ten. For the CDR3, the DNA is TGCAGTGCTAGCAGGGGCTTCGGTAGCACAGATACGCAGTATTTT. This sequence encodes CSASRGFGSTDTQYF. The chain is built from TRBV20-1 and TRBJ2-3; tentative D call: TRBD1 (6 bases). The germline V and J ends were trimmed by 3 bases and 0 bases, with 13 bases remaining between them. The CDR3 totals 15 residues. Per the germline V gene, CDR1 is DFQATT and CDR2 is SNEGSKA (reference sequence).

The chain joins TRBV18 to TRBJ1-5; D ambiguous. Germline V CDR1 and CDR2: KGHSH, LQKENI. V was pared by 6 bases and J by 5 bases, with 5 bases between. The CDR3 length is 11 residues. The CDR3 protein is CASSSDQPQHF. The CDR3 DNA follows: TGTGCCAGCTCGTCGGATCAGCCCCAGCATTTT.

The chain employs TRBV7-9 and TRBJ1-6; tentative D call: TRBD1 (6 bases). In germline, CDR1 is SEHNR, CDR2 FQNEAQ (reference sequence). The CDR3 totals 15 residues. V was cut by 5 bases and J by 5 bases, with 13 bases left in between. The CDR3 reads CASSLGGADNSPLHF. CDR3 nucleotides: TGTGCCAGCAGCCTAGGGGGGGCGGATAATTCACCCCTCCACTTT. Full variable domain (missing parts from reference TRBV7-9 and TRBJ1-6): DTGVSQNPRHKITKRGQNVTFRCDPISEHNRLYWYRQTLGQGPEFLTYFQNEAQLEKSRLLSDRFSAERPKGSFSTLEIQRTEQGDSAMYLCASSLGGADNSPLHFGNGTRLTVT.

The V call is TRBV20-1, the J call TRBJ2-7; D unresolved. The end of the DNA fits TRBJ2-4 better, so the J call may be wrong. The length of the CDR3 is 14 residues. Germline V lookup: CDR1 DFQATT, CDR2 SNEGSKA (reference sequence). The CDR3 sequence: CSARDLGSGNIQYF. The CDR3 nucleotides read TGCAGTGCTAGAGATCTCGGTTCGGGAAACATTCAGTACTTC.

DNA of the CDR3: TGCAGTGCTAGAGGGACCACCACAGATACGCAGTATTTT. Amino acids: CSARGTTTDTQYF. The rearrangement links TRBV20-1 to TRBJ2-3; no clear D gene. Per germline, CDR1 DFQATT and CDR2 SNEGSKA (reference sequence). CDR3 length: 13 residues. The V end lost 1 base, the J end lost 2 bases, and 7 bases lay between the germline ends.

V and J are TRBV5-1 and TRBJ2-2; 9 bases agree with TRBD2. The germline CDR1 and CDR2 sequences are SGHRS and YFSETQ. V shed 2 bases, J shed 1 base, and the junction held 3 bases outside the gene matches. The CDR3 extends over 16 amino acids. This CDR3 reads CASSLLTSGNTGELFF. As DNA, the CDR3 is TGCGCCAGCAGCTTACTGACTAGCGGGAACACCGGGGAGCTGTTTTTT. The whole variable domain, filled in from reference TRBV5-1 and TRBJ2-2, reads KAGVTQTPRYLIKTRGQQVTLSCSPISGHRSVSWYQQTPGQGLQFLFEYFSETQRNKGNFPGRFSGRQFSNSRSEMNVSTLELGDSALYLCASSLLTSGNTGELFFGEGSRLTVL.

For this clonotype: Being one base from a much bigger clone, this may be a read error. The chain recombines TRBV7-2 with TRBJ2-7; the D is unclear. Per the germline V gene, CDR1 is SGHTA and CDR2 is FQGNSA. Trimming pared 5 bases from V and 0 bases from J, leaving 8 bases between. This CDR3 is 13 amino acids long. The CDR3 is CASSVEISYEQYF. Here the CDR3 DNA reads TGTGCCAGCAGCGTGGAGATCTCCTACGAGCAGTACTTC.

This clonotype was counted many times. The chain uses TRBV4-1 and TRBJ2-3; 13 bases fit TRBD2. The germline CDR1 and CDR2 sequences are MGHRA and YSYEKL. CDR3 length equals 17 residues. V shed 2 bases, J shed 5 bases, and the junction held 7 bases outside the gene matches. The CDR3: CASSQQGLAGPVDTQYF. The CDR3 DNA is TGCGCCAGCAGCCAACAGGGACTAGCGGGGCCGGTAGATACGCAGTATTTT.

A single count supports this clonotype. This chain uses TRBV2 with TRBJ2-4; weak D call: TRBD1 (5 bases). The CDR3 has 17 residues. V was cut by 8 bases and J by 1 base, with 21 bases left in between. CDR1 is SNHLY, CDR2 FYNNEI, per germline. This CDR3 reads CASRRVFLPGAKNIQYF. The CDR3 bases are TGTGCCAGCCGCAGGGTCTTCCTTCCAGGGGCCAAAAACATTCAGTACTTC.

V gene TRBV7-3 combines with J gene TRBJ2-1, with D tentatively TRBD1 or TRBD2 (7 bases each). Per the germline V gene, CDR1 is SGHTA and CDR2 is FQGTGA. The CDR3 is 18 amino acids. Trimming took 2 bases from V and 0 from J, leaving 17 bases between them. DNA of the CDR3: TGTGCCAGCAGCTTATTAGGTGTCAGGGGGGGCTCCTACAATGAGCAGTTCTTC. It is translated as CASSLLGVRGGSYNEQFF.

The chain employs TRBV6-1 and TRBJ2-5; no definite D call. V was cut by 8 bases and J by 2 bases, with 15 bases left in between. Looked up from germline, CDR1 is MNHNS and CDR2 is SASEGT. CDR3 size: 14 residues. CDR3 nucleotide sequence: TGTGCCAGCTATCGGCAGCAGCAACAAGAGACCCAGTACTTC. This codes for CASYRQQQQETQYF.

In its sample, this clonotype was seen a few times. J is TRBJ2-3 and V is TRBV18, with D perhaps matching TRBD1 (5 bases). This CDR3 has 16 amino acids. The V and J ends lost 2 bases and 2 bases respectively, with 14 bases between them. CDR1 is KGHSH and CDR2 is LQKENI in the germline V gene. CDR3 nucleotide sequence: TGTGCCAGCTCACCATGGGGCGGCACCTTCACAGATACGCAGTATTTT. Protein: CASSPWGGTFTDTQYF.

This clonotype showed up just a few times. This chain links TRBV7-2 with TRBJ2-7; 9 bases align to TRBD2. The trim removed 4 bases at V and 5 bases at J, leaving 6 bases unmatched. CDR3 length: 14 residues. Germline values: CDR1 SGHTA, CDR2 FQGNSA. This chain's CDR3 is CASSSLAGFNEQYF. CDR3 DNA: TGTGCCAGCAGCTCCCTAGCGGGGTTTAACGAGCAGTACTTC.

This clonotype was counted ten times or more. The chain links TRBV6-5 to TRBJ2-3; no reliable D call. The CDR3 spans 15 residues. Germline V lookup: CDR1 MNHEY, CDR2 SVGAGI. The V gene lost 5 bases and the J gene lost 3 bases, with 15 bases spanning the gap. In DNA form, the CDR3 reads TGTGCCAGCAGTGACCGGGCCGGGTTAACAGATACGCAGTATTTT. It specifies CASSDRAGLTDTQYF.

The CDR3 bases are TGCGCCAGCGCTTCGGGGCCTAAAAAGGGGTCCAATGAGCAGTTCTTC. Translated, it gives CASASGPKKGSNEQFF. This chain uses TRBV10-2 with TRBJ2-1; D is tentatively TRBD1 or TRBD2 (5 bases each). CDR3 length: 16 amino acids. Germline CDR1 reads WSHSY; CDR2 reads SAAADI. The V and J ends lost 8 bases and 6 bases respectively, with 23 bases between them.

The chain carries TRBV9 and TRBJ2-5; 7 positions match TRBD2. Germline V lookup: CDR1 SGDLS, CDR2 YYNGEE. CDR3 length: 14 residues. V dropped 3 bases and J dropped 1; count of bases not matched to a gene: 3. CDR3 sequence: CASSGGGSQETQYF. The CDR3 coding sequence is TGTGCCAGCAGCGGGGGGGGGAGCCAAGAGACCCAGTACTTC. Variable domain in full (rest from reference TRBV9 and TRBJ2-5): DSGVTQTPKHLITATGQRVTLRCSPRSGDLSVYWYQQSLDQGLQFLIQYYNGEERAKGNILERFSAQQFPDLHSELNLSSLELGDSALYFCASSGGGSQETQYFGPGTRLLVL.